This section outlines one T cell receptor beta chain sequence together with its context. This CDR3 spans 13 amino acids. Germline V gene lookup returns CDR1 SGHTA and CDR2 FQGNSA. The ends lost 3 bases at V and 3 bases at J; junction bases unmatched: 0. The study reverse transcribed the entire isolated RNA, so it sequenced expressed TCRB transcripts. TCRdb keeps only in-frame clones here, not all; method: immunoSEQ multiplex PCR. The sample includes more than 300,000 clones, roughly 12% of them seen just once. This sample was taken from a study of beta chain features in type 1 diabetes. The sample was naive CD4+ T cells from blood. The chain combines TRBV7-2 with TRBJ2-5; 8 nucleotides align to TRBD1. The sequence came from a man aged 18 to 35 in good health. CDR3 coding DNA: TGTGCCAGCAGCTTGGACAGGGAAGAGACCCAGTACTTC. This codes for CASSLDREETQYF.